The 25 T cell receptor beta chains given below trace back to one sample, sequenced in a study of CD8 T cells in Susac syndrome. RNA, at roughly 0.5 to 1 ug, was reverse transcribed with random hexamers. MiXCR was run by TCRdb on the immunoSEQ multiplex PCR reads, yielding one entry per CDR3 protein. This sample has a few hundred thousand distinct CDR3 sequences; 75% to 85% occur once, and the top ten carry 0.21%. The sequenced material came from CD8+ T cells from PBMCs. The receptors were gathered from a human donor with multiple sclerosis.

DNA for the CDR3: TGTGCCAGCAGCTTGGTCGGGACAGGGCTCCTCACAGATACGCAGTATTTT. Amino acid sequence: CASSLVGTGLLTDTQYF. The chain combines TRBV5-6 with TRBJ2-3; TRBD1 matches 9 bases. Trimming took 0 bases from V and 2 from J; bases not matched to a gene: 7. In germline, CDR1 is SGHDT, CDR2 YYEEEE. The CDR3 totals 17 residues. The variable domain in full, with the rest retrieved from reference TRBV5-6 and TRBJ2-3, is DAGVTQSPTHLIKTRGQQVTLRCSPKSGHDTVSWYQQALGQGPQFIFQYYEEEERQRGNFPDRFSGHQFPNYSSELNVNALLLGDSALYLCASSLVGTGLLTDTQYFGPGTRLTVL.

This chain's CDR3 is CSADLRDRTNYGYTF. For the CDR3, the DNA is TGCAGTGCTGACCTTCGGGACAGAACTAACTATGGCTACACCTTC. The V gene is TRBV20-1, the J gene TRBJ1-2, with 7 positions matching TRBD1. Looked up from germline, CDR1 is DFQATT and CDR2 is SNEGSKA (reference sequence). The CDR3 has 15 residues. The trim removed 5 bases at V and 0 bases at J, leaving 9 bases unmatched.

The chain joins TRBV19 to TRBJ2-1, with D possibly being TRBD1 (6 bases). CDR3 length equals 16 residues. Germline V gene sequence: CDR1 LNHDA, CDR2 SQIVND (reference sequence). V lost 3 bases to trimming and J lost 6 bases, with 18 bases between them. The CDR3 coding sequence is TGTGCCAGTAGTATTTGGGCTTCCAGGGGAATCAATGAGCAGTTCTTC. Translated: CASSIWASRGINEQFF.

The gene calls are TRBV27 and TRBJ2-2; D is unclear. This CDR3 has 16 amino acids. Per the germline V gene, CDR1 is MNHEY and CDR2 is SMNVEV (reference sequence). V lost 3 bases to trimming and J lost 0 bases, with 11 bases between them. As DNA, the CDR3 is TGTGCCAGCAGTTTTGTCGGTGGCGCGAACACCGGGGAGCTGTTTTTT. This codes for CASSFVGGANTGELFF.

This chain links TRBV3-1 with TRBJ2-1, with D perhaps matching TRBD1 (6 bases). The CDR3 runs 17 residues. Germline-derived CDR1 and CDR2 are LGHDT and YNNKEL (reference sequence). Trimming removed 1 base at V and 3 bases at J, with 16 bases between. CDR3 nucleotides: TGTGCCAGCAGCCAAGTTCAGGGGCTAGCCGTCTACAATGAGCAGTTCTTC. Protein product: CASSQVQGLAVYNEQFF.

The V gene is TRBV3-1, the J gene TRBJ2-7, with 13 bases aligning to TRBD2. The germline V gene has CDR1 LGHDT and CDR2 YNNKEL (reference sequence). This CDR3 has 16 amino acids. V gave up 4 bases and J gave up 3 bases; unmatched junction bases: 6. The CDR3 DNA sequence: TGTGCCAGCAGCCCAACCTGGACTAGCGGGAGCTACGAGCAGTACTTC. Translating it yields CASSPTWTSGSYEQYF.

Here the CDR3 DNA reads TGTGCCAGCAGGAATGGACAGGGTGGGTCCTACGAGCAGTACTTC. Amino acid sequence: CASRNGQGGSYEQYF. This chain links TRBV3-1 with TRBJ2-7, with 8 nucleotides matching TRBD1. The ends lost 6 bases at V and 1 base at J; junction bases unmatched: 8. The CDR3 is made up of 15 amino acids. Per the germline V gene, CDR1 is LGHDT and CDR2 is YNNKEL (reference sequence).

In nucleotides, the CDR3 is TGTGCCAGCAGTGCCTATAAGGACAGGGGGACTTATGGCTACACCTTC. Its protein product is CASSAYKDRGTYGYTF. This chain connects TRBV6-1 to TRBJ1-2; 10 nucleotides agree with TRBD1. The germline V gene encodes CDR1 MNHNS and CDR2 SASEGT. V trimming: 4 bases; J trimming: 5 bases; junction bases outside the gene matches: 10. CDR3 size: 16 residues.

The chain recombines TRBV20-1 with TRBJ1-5, with 8 bases lining up with TRBD1. This CDR3 comprises 17 residues. V lost 3 bases and J lost 3; bases outside the gene matches: 13. Germline CDR1 reads DFQATT; CDR2 reads SNEGSKA (reference sequence). CDR3: CSARGGTGQGYNQPQHF. CDR3 in DNA: TGCAGTGCTAGGGGAGGCACAGGACAGGGATACAATCAGCCCCAGCATTTT.

In this sample, this clonotype turned up once. The germline gene is not matched at one end of the junction; a read error may be the cause. The chain uses TRBV7-9 and TRBJ1-1, with D perhaps matching TRBD1 (5 bases). This CDR3 has 10 residues. Germline V gene sequence: CDR1 SEHNR, CDR2 FQNEAQ (reference sequence). The CDR3 DNA sequence: TGTGCCAGCAGCTTACCCCCGGGACCCTTT. Translation gives CASSLPPGPF. The full variable domain, completed using reference TRBV7-9 and TRBJ1-1, is DTGVSQNPRHKITKRGQNVTFRCDPISEHNRLYWYRQTLGQGPEFLTYFQNEAQLEKSRLLSDRFSAERPKGSFSTLEIQRTEQGDSAMYLCASSLPPGPFGQGTRLTVV.

This clonotype was observed a handful of times. This chain uses TRBV7-6 with TRBJ2-7; D gene ambiguous. V lost 5 bases to trimming and J lost 2 bases, with 13 bases between them. This CDR3 has 14 amino acids. Germline V lookup: CDR1 SGHVS, CDR2 FNYEAQ. The chain's CDR3 is CASSLNEAAYEQYF. Here the CDR3 DNA reads TGTGCCAGCAGCCTAAATGAGGCGGCCTACGAGCAGTACTTC.

This clonotype has only one observation. V gene TRBV4-3 combines with J gene TRBJ2-7, with D possibly matching TRBD1 (6 bases). CDR1 is LGHNA, CDR2 YSLEER, per germline. The V end was cut by 0 bases, the J end by 1 base, with 16 bases between. The CDR3 extends over 17 amino acids. The CDR3 region has the DNA TGCGCCAGCAGCCAAGATATAGTCGGGACAACATCCTACGAGCAGTACTTC. Translating gives CASSQDIVGTTSYEQYF.

V is TRBV6-5 and J is TRBJ1-2, with a tentative D call TRBD1 (5 bases). Germline-derived CDR1 and CDR2 are MNHEY and SVGAGI. The CDR3 covers 12 residues. Deletions cut 2 bases from V and 11 bases from J, with 12 bases between. CDR3 nucleotide sequence: TGTGCCAGCAGTTACGGAGGGGCTGAATACACCTTC. Amino acids: CASSYGGAEYTF.

Only one count was recorded for this clonotype. This chain links TRBV20-1 with TRBJ1-5, with D perhaps matching TRBD1 (5 bases). The germline CDR1 and CDR2 sequences are DFQATT and SNEGSKA (reference sequence). The CDR3 is 14 residues long. The V gene lost 6 bases and the J gene lost 7 bases, with 19 bases spanning the gap. The CDR3 region has the DNA TGCAGTGCCAAGGACAAATTTCCGCCCCAGCCCCAGCATTTT. Translating it yields CSAKDKFPPQPQHF.

V and J are TRBV2 and TRBJ2-1; D not resolved. The CDR3 loop spans 19 amino acids. V lost 1 base to trimming and J lost 4 bases, with 23 bases between them. The germline gives CDR1 SNHLY, CDR2 FYNNEI. The DNA for the CDR3 is TGTGCCAGCAGTGAAGGGATTACGGCTCCTCACGCACCTTACAATGAGCAGTTCTTC. This translates into CASSEGITAPHAPYNEQFF.

The rearrangement links TRBV27 to TRBJ2-2, with unresolved D. The V gene lost 6 bases and the J gene lost 4 bases, with 15 bases spanning the gap. The CDR3 runs 15 residues. Germline CDR1 reads MNHEY; CDR2 reads SMNVEV (reference sequence). The CDR3 DNA reads as TGTGCCAGCAGCTTCCTTTACCCGGGCACCGGGGAGCTGTTTTTT. Residues: CASSFLYPGTGELFF.

This rearrangement joins TRBV27 to TRBJ1-2; 10 nucleotides align to TRBD1. The V segment lost 5 bases and the J segment 5 bases; nucleotides outside the gene matches: 17. The CDR3 is made up of 18 amino acids. Germline V gene sequence: CDR1 MNHEY, CDR2 SMNVEV (reference sequence). The CDR3 here is CASSPIGTGEGTTYGYTF. The CDR3 nucleotides are TGTGCCAGCAGTCCGATAGGGACAGGGGAAGGTACTACTTATGGCTACACCTTC.

This chain uses TRBV3-1 with TRBJ2-2; D tentatively reads TRBD1 or TRBD2 (5 bases each). CDR3 length: 15 residues. The germline V and J ends were trimmed by 1 base and 6 bases, with 12 bases remaining between them. Per the germline V gene, CDR1 is LGHDT and CDR2 is YNNKEL (reference sequence). CDR3 amino acids: CASSQGTGPAGELFF. The CDR3 DNA follows: TGTGCCAGCAGCCAAGGGACGGGACCGGCCGGGGAGCTGTTTTTT.

The chain has TRBV9 and TRBJ2-1; 9 bases are shared with TRBD2. Trimming took 0 bases from V and 0 from J; bases not matched to a gene: 10. CDR3 length: 19 amino acids. Germline V CDR1 and CDR2: SGDLS, YYNGEE. The CDR3 protein is CASSVVGLGSGSSYNEQFF. For the CDR3, the DNA is TGTGCCAGCAGCGTAGTTGGGCTGGGTAGCGGGAGCTCCTACAATGAGCAGTTCTTC. The full variable domain, its missing parts supplied by reference TRBV9 and TRBJ2-1, is DSGVTQTPKHLITATGQRVTLRCSPRSGDLSVYWYQQSLDQGLQFLIQYYNGEERAKGNILERFSAQQFPDLHSELNLSSLELGDSALYFCASSVVGLGSGSSYNEQFFGPGTRLTVL.

This chain links TRBV4-3 with TRBJ2-6, with a weak D call TRBD1 (5 bases). Trimming took 1 base from V and 2 from J, leaving 9 bases between them. The CDR3 totals 16 residues. Looked up from germline, CDR1 is LGHNA and CDR2 is YSLEER. The CDR3 loop is CASSQASGTGANVLTF. CDR3 nucleotide sequence: TGCGCCAGCAGCCAAGCGTCAGGGACTGGGGCCAACGTCCTGACTTTC.

About this clonotype: The junction and the germline gene differ at one end; a read error may be behind it. V and J are TRBV2 and TRBJ2-5, with 8 bases fitting TRBD1. There are 15 residues in the CDR3. Looked up from germline, CDR1 is SNHLY and CDR2 is FYNNEI. CDR3 bases: TGTGCCAGCAGGGAAGACAGGGGAGTTTGGGAGACCCAGTACTTC. Its protein is CASREDRGVWETQYF.

The rearrangement uses TRBV5-6 and TRBJ2-3, with unresolved D. This CDR3 is built from 14 residues. V lost 0 bases to trimming and J lost 7 bases, with 12 bases between them. Germline V gene lookup returns CDR1 SGHDT and CDR2 YYEEEE. CDR3 amino acids: CASSLAVWGNTQYF. CDR3 in DNA: TGTGCCAGCAGCTTGGCCGTGTGGGGAAATACGCAGTATTTT. The whole variable domain, filled in from reference TRBV5-6 and TRBJ2-3, reads DAGVTQSPTHLIKTRGQQVTLRCSPKSGHDTVSWYQQALGQGPQFIFQYYEEEERQRGNFPDRFSGHQFPNYSSELNVNALLLGDSALYLCASSLAVWGNTQYFGPGTRLTVL.

This chain uses TRBV6-5 with TRBJ1-4; no clear D. The CDR3 loop spans 13 amino acids. V was cut by 2 bases and J by 7 bases, with 8 bases left in between. Germline-derived CDR1 and CDR2 are MNHEY and SVGAGI. The CDR3 DNA reads as TGTGCCAGCAGTTACGGGGATGGTGAAAAACTGTTTTTT. As protein: CASSYGDGEKLFF.

CDR3 in DNA: TGCAGCCGACGGGGACCTGACTACGAGCAGTACTTC. Residues: CSRRGPDYEQYF. This rearrangement joins TRBV20-1 to TRBJ2-7; D might be TRBD1 or TRBD2, each matching 5 bases. The CDR3 loop spans 12 amino acids. Germline V gene lookup returns CDR1 DFQATT and CDR2 SNEGSKA (reference sequence).

DNA of the CDR3: TGTGCCAGTAGTGGCATGTGGGCGGGTTCCCGAAATGAGCAGTTCTTC. Protein product: CASSGMWAGSRNEQFF. J is TRBJ2-1 and V is TRBV19; TRBD2 is a possible D gene (5 bases). The CDR3 spans 16 residues. Per the germline V gene, CDR1 is LNHDA and CDR2 is SQIVND (reference sequence). Trimming cost V 5 bases and J 7 bases, with 21 bases left between them.